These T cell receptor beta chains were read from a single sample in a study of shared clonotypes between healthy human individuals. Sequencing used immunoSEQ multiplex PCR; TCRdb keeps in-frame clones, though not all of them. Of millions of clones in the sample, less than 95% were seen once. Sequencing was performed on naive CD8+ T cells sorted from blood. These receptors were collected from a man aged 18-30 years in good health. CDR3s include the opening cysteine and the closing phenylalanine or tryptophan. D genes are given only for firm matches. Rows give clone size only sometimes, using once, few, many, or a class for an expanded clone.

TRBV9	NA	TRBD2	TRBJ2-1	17	TGTGCCAGCAGCGTAGCTCCGGCTAGCGGCACACACAATGAGCAGTTCTTC	CASSVAPASGTHNEQFF
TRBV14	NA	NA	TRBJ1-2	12	TGTGCCAGCAGCCCGACGGATTCAGGCTACACCTTC	CASSPTDSGYTF
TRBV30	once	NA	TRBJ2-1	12	TGTGCCTGGAGTGAGGACCGCAATGAGCAGTTCTTC	CAWSEDRNEQFF
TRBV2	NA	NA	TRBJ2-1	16	TGTGCCAGCAGTGAAGCGCTCGGCGGGGGCTTCAATGAGCAGTTCTTC	CASSEALGGGFNEQFF
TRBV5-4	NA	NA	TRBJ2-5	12	TGTGCCAGCAGCTACGCCTCAGAGACCCAGTACTTC	CASSYASETQYF
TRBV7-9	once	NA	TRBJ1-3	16	TGTGCCAGCAGCTTAGAGGCAGGGCAGGCTGGAAACACCATATATTTT	CASSLEAGQAGNTIYF
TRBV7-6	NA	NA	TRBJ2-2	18	TGTGCCAGCAGCTTAGATTCGGGGGGCAGTAGGAACACCGGGGAGCTGTTTTTT	CASSLDSGGSRNTGELFF
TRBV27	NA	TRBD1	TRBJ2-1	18	TGTGCCAGCAGTTCCGGGACAGGGGGACTGAGCTCCTACAATGAGCAGTTCTTC	CASSSGTGGLSSYNEQFF
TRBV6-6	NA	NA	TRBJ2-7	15	TGTGCCAGCAGTTACTCGGGGCCGACAGGCTACGAGCAGTACTTC	CASSYSGPTGYEQYF
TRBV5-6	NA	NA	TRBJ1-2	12	TGTGCCAGCAGTTCAGACATGGATGGCTACACCTTC	CASSSDMDGYTF
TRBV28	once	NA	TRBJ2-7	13	TGTGCCAGCAGTTTCACGAGCTCCTACGAGCAGTACTTC	CASSFTSSYEQYF
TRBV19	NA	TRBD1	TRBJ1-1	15	TGTGCCAGTAGTGACGGACAGGGGCTGCACACTGAAGCTTTCTTT	CASSDGQGLHTEAFF
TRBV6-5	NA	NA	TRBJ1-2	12	TGTGCCAGCAGTAACATGGGTGATGGCTACACCTTC	CASSNMGDGYTF
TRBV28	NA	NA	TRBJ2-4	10	TGTGCCAGCATATTGGCCATTCAGTACTTC	CASILAIQYF
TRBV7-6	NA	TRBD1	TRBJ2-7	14	TGTGCCAGCAGTACCGGGACAGGGCCTTACGAGCAGTACTTC	CASSTGTGPYEQYF
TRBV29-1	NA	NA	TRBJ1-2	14	TGCAGCGTTGAGGGACATAACTCTAACTATGGCTACACCTTC	CSVEGHNSNYGYTF
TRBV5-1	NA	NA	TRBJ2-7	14	TGCGCCAGCAGCTTGGCCAGGGGAGAGTACGAGCAGTACTTC	CASSLARGEYEQYF
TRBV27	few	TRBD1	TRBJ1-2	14	TGTGCCAGCAGTTTCGGCCAGGGGGTGGGTGGCTACACCTTC	CASSFGQGVGGYTF
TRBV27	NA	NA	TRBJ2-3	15	TGTGCCAGCAGTTTTCTCCGGGACACCACAGATACGCAGTATTTT	CASSFLRDTTDTQYF
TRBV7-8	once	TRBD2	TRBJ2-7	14	TGTGCCAGCAGCCATGGACTAGCGGCCTACGAGCAGTACTTC	CASSHGLAAYEQYF